What follows are 2 T cell receptor beta chains derived from one specimen sequenced in a study of blood T cell repertoires in COVID-19. Sequencing used immunoSEQ multiplex PCR; TCRdb keeps in-frame clones, though not all of them. Of some 350,000 clones in the sample, roughly 87% were seen once. Material for sequencing was PBMCs or T cells enriched from blood (not recorded which). Receptors originate from a woman aged 30 to 39 who had recovered from COVID-19.

The chain joins TRBV27 to TRBJ1-2; 9 bases align to TRBD1. The CDR3 spans 13 residues. The V segment lost 4 bases and the J segment 8 bases; nucleotides outside the gene matches: 5. CDR1 and CDR2 from the germline V gene are MNHEY and SMNVEV (reference sequence). The CDR3 DNA is TGTGCCAGCAGTTACAGGGGGCCGGGGGGCTACACCTTC. This translates into CASSYRGPGGYTF.

The chain employs TRBV3-1 (or the pseudogene TRBV3-2) and TRBJ1-6; D possibly corresponds to TRBD1 (5 bases). This CDR3 is 17 amino acids long. Germline loops: CDR1 LGHDT, CDR2 YNNKEL (reference sequence). V was cut by 2 bases and J by 6 bases, with 17 bases left in between. The CDR3 is CASSQRYGAEGNSPLHF. In DNA form, the CDR3 reads TGTGCCAGCAGCCAACGGTATGGGGCGGAAGGTAATTCACCCCTCCACTTT.